The source of this T cell receptor (beta chain) is a study of T cell responses to AZD1222 COVID-19 vaccine. The method was immunoSEQ multiplex PCR; TCRdb's version includes in-frame clones alone and lacks a portion of them. The table lists some 92,000 clones, approximately 87% of them singletons. Germline V gene lookup returns CDR1 SGHNT and CDR2 YENEEA. This CDR3 spans 15 amino acids. The J segment lost 12 bases and the V segment lost 7 bases, leaving 15 bases of the junction unmatched. The chain couples TRBV11-3 to TRBJ2-1; 10 nucleotides match TRBD2. The starting material was peripheral blood, obtained on day 0 of AZD1222 vaccination. The clonotype was recovered from an adult in good health. The CDR3 sequence: CASTRLAGDDAGQFF. The CDR3 DNA is TGTGCCAGCACCCGTCTAGCGGGGGACGATGCGGGGCAGTTCTTC.